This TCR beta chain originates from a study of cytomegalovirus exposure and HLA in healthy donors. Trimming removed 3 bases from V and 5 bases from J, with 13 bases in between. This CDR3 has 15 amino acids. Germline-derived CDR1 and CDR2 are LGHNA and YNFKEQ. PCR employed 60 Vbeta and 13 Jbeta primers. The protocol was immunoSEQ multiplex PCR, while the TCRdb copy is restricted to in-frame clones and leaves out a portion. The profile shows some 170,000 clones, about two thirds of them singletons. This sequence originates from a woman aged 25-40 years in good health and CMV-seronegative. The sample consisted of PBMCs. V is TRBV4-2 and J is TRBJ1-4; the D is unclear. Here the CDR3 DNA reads TGTGCCAGCAGCCAGAGTGCCGGGAACAATGAAAAACTGTTTTTT. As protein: CASSQSAGNNEKLFF.